The next 27 T cell receptor beta chains were all read from a single sample in a study of cytomegalovirus exposure and HLA in healthy donors. The PCR employed 60 Vbeta primers together with 13 Jbeta primers. Assay used: immunoSEQ multiplex PCR; TCRdb lists only in-frame clones, some missing. The sample lists more than 85,000 clones; approximately 72% were seen once. Sequences were obtained from PBMCs. The source is a male donor in good health and CMV-seropositive.

J is TRBJ2-1 and V is TRBV30, with 11 bases lining up with TRBD1. This CDR3 spans 15 amino acids. Germline CDR1 is GTSNPN and CDR2 is SVGIG (reference sequence). J gave up 7 bases and V 0 bases, and 5 bases lay outside the gene matches. CDR3 amino acids: CAWSVDRGPKNEQFF. The CDR3 DNA follows: TGTGCCTGGAGTGTGGACAGGGGGCCGAAAAATGAGCAGTTCTTC.

V and J are TRBV5-1 and TRBJ1-1; 8 bases align to TRBD1. Germline V gene sequence: CDR1 SGHRS, CDR2 YFSETQ. CDR3 length equals 15 residues. V shed 4 bases and J 1 base; nucleotides not matched to a gene: 6. The CDR3 DNA reads as TGCGCCAGCAGCCCCGCCGGGACAGGGAACACTGAAGCTTTCTTT. Protein product: CASSPAGTGNTEAFF.

This rearrangement joins TRBV6-5 to TRBJ1-1; D is perhaps TRBD1 (5 bases). V lost 5 bases and J lost 11, with 24 bases in between. The CDR3 sequence is 15 residues long. Germline loops: CDR1 MNHEY, CDR2 SVGAGI. The CDR3 nucleotides are TGTGCCAGCAGTGTGGCAGGGAGGGCCCCAAGAAGGGCTTTCTTT. This sequence encodes CASSVAGRAPRRAFF.

This clone has a handful of counts. V gene TRBV5-6 combines with J gene TRBJ1-5, with 9 bases that match TRBD1. This CDR3 region has 16 residues. J lost 6 bases, V lost 4 bases, and 11 bases had no gene match. CDR1 and CDR2 (germline): SGHDT, YYEEEE. The CDR3, as DNA: TGTGCCAGCAGCGCCGGGACAGGGCCGGGAGGTCAGCCCCAGCATTTT. Protein product: CASSAGTGPGGQPQHF.

The J gene is TRBJ2-7, the V gene TRBV5-4; 8 bases fit TRBD2. The junction had 7 bases not matched to a gene; V was cut back by 3 bases and J by 2 bases. This CDR3 is 15 amino acids long. Germline CDR1 and CDR2: SGHNT and YYREEE (reference sequence). The CDR3 reads CASSSRGAGAYEQYF. CDR3 DNA sequence: TGTGCCAGCAGCTCCCGGGGAGCGGGGGCCTACGAGCAGTACTTC.

This chain connects TRBV5-1 to TRBJ2-5; a possible D gene is TRBD1 (8 bases). The ends were cut back, 3 bases at V and 3 bases at J, with 18 bases in the middle. The CDR3 extends over 16 amino acids. CDR1 and CDR2 from the germline V gene are SGHRS and YFSETQ. The CDR3 here is CASSSRGTGGEETQYF. The DNA of the CDR3 is TGCGCCAGCAGCTCGCGGGGGACAGGAGGCGAAGAGACCCAGTACTTC.

The CDR3 DNA follows: TGCGCCAGCAGCCAATCCGACGGAGAAGAGACCCAGTACTTC. Its translation: CASSQSDGEETQYF. The V and J genes are TRBV4-3 and TRBJ2-5; D is unresolved. The CDR3 is 14 residues long. Germline CDR1 reads LGHNA; CDR2 reads YSLEER. V was clipped by 2 bases and J by 3 bases, with 10 bases between them.

About this clone: A read error may produce the germline difference seen at one junction end. The chain joins TRBV2 to TRBJ1-4; the match to TRBD1 covers 9 bases. The CDR3 length is 14 residues. The germline gives CDR1 SNHLY, CDR2 FYNNEI. CDR3 sequence: CASSSGTGLEKQFF. For the CDR3, the DNA is TGTGCCAGCAGTTCCGGGACAGGGCTAGAAAAACAGTTTTTT.

The rearrangement uses TRBV19 and TRBJ2-3, with 7 bases aligning to TRBD1. V shed 4 bases, J shed 6 bases, and the junction held 4 bases outside the gene matches. The CDR3 runs 13 residues. Per germline, CDR1 LNHDA and CDR2 SQIVND (reference sequence). CDR3 region: CASSRQGLDTQYF. CDR3 in DNA: TGTGCCAGTAGTAGACAGGGCTTGGATACGCAGTATTTT. The full variable domain, completed using reference TRBV19 and TRBJ2-3, is DGGITQSPKYLFRKEGQNVTLSCEQNLNHDAMYWYRQDPGQGLRLIYYSQIVNDFQKGDIAEGYSVSREKKESFPLTVTSAQKNPTAFYLCASSRQGLDTQYFGPGTRLTVL.

The chain joins TRBV28 to TRBJ1-5; D unresolved. In germline, CDR1 is MDHEN, CDR2 SYDVKM. Deletions cut 7 bases from V and 4 bases from J, with 14 bases between. This CDR3 region has 14 residues. CDR3 bases: TGTGCCAGCACCTCCGGGAGGAGGAATCAGCCCCAGCATTTT. It yields the protein CASTSGRRNQPQHF.

The J gene is TRBJ2-7, the V gene TRBV4-2, with a tentative D call TRBD1 (5 bases). This CDR3 contains 11 residues. CDR1 LGHNA and CDR2 YNFKEQ come from the germline V gene. V lost 8 bases and J 3 bases, leaving 8 bases between the germline ends. As DNA, the CDR3 is TGTGCCAGCCGACAGAACTACGAGCAGTACTTC. Amino acid sequence: CASRQNYEQYF.

The chain couples TRBV6-1 to TRBJ2-3, with D possibly matching TRBD1 (5 bases). CDR3 size: 14 residues. CDR1 and CDR2 from the germline V gene are MNHNS and SASEGT. Trimming left V 6 bases short and J 1 base short, with 11 bases between. Here the CDR3 reads CASRDTGGTDTQYF. CDR3 DNA: TGTGCCAGCAGAGACACAGGAGGCACAGATACGCAGTATTTT.

This rearrangement joins TRBV27 to TRBJ2-7; possibly TRBD1 for D (6 bases). CDR3 length: 13 amino acids. CDR1 is MNHEY, CDR2 SMNVEV, per germline (reference sequence). V lost 6 bases to trimming and J lost 0 bases, with 9 bases between them. The CDR3 loop reads CASSLGGSYEQYF. The CDR3 DNA follows: TGTGCCAGCAGCCTAGGGGGCTCCTACGAGCAGTACTTC.

The J gene is TRBJ2-7, the V gene TRBV5-8; D not certain. CDR3 length equals 13 residues. V lost 2 bases, J lost 3 bases, and 9 bases lay in between. Germline lookup yields CDR1 SGHTS and CDR2 YDEGEE. CDR3 DNA: TGTGCCAGCAGCTTACACGGAGACTACGAGCAGTACTTC. Its protein is CASSLHGDYEQYF.

The chain employs TRBV6-5 and TRBJ2-7; 7 positions match TRBD2. Germline V gives CDR1 MNHEY, CDR2 SVGAGI. Losses at the gene ends were 5 bases for V and 1 base for J; bases not matched to a gene: 5. The CDR3 length is 14 residues. CDR3 loop: CASSRGGQSYEQYF. CDR3 bases: TGTGCCAGCAGTCGCGGGGGTCAATCCTACGAGCAGTACTTC.

The chain uses TRBV27 and TRBJ2-2; D is uncertain. Per the germline V gene, CDR1 is MNHEY and CDR2 is SMNVEV (reference sequence). CDR3 length: 14 amino acids. V dropped 3 bases and J dropped 2 bases, with 7 bases sitting between them. CDR3 bases: TGTGCCAGCAGTTTCACAGTTAACACCGGGGAGCTGTTTTTT. Protein sequence: CASSFTVNTGELFF.

This rearrangement joins TRBV6-6 to TRBJ2-7; no firm D call. Trimming stripped 5 bases from V and 1 base from J, with 15 bases between. CDR1 is MNHNY, CDR2 SVGAGI, per germline (reference sequence). The CDR3 sequence is 15 residues long. CDR3 DNA sequence: TGTGCCAGCAGTGCAGCGTATCCCCAATCCTACGAGCAGTACTTC. Its translation: CASSAAYPQSYEQYF.

The CDR3 DNA sequence: TGTGCCAGTAGTCTCCGGACGGACTACTATGGCTACACCTTC. This codes for CASSLRTDYYGYTF. This chain joins TRBV19 and TRBJ1-2; D is unresolved. The CDR3 is made up of 14 amino acids. Trimming stripped 5 bases from V and 3 bases from J, with 13 bases between. Per germline, CDR1 LNHDA and CDR2 SQIVND (reference sequence).

This clone was detected a few times. V is TRBV7-9 and J is TRBJ2-1, with 14 bases aligning to TRBD2. The CDR3 is made up of 19 amino acids. V trimming: 5 bases; J trimming: 0 bases; junction bases outside the gene matches: 9. Germline V lookup: CDR1 SEHNR, CDR2 FQNEAQ (reference sequence). CDR3 coding DNA: TGTGCCAGCAGCCCTCGACTAGCGGGGGGGCTGAGCTCCTACAATGAGCAGTTCTTC. It translates to CASSPRLAGGLSSYNEQFF.

With regard to this clone: The junction does not match germline at one end; this may be a read error. V is TRBV9 and J is TRBJ2-5; 9 bases are a match to TRBD1. Germline V lookup: CDR1 SGDLS, CDR2 YYNGEE. The CDR3 runs 15 residues. CDR3 loop: CASTRGQGNQETQYF. The CDR3 DNA sequence: TGTGCCAGCACGAGGGGACAGGGAAACCAGGAGACCCAGTACTTC.

The V gene is TRBV18, the J gene TRBJ1-1; a weak D match, TRBD1 (5 bases). Trimming stripped 3 bases from V and 3 bases from J, with 11 bases between. Germline V gene sequence: CDR1 KGHSH, CDR2 LQKENI. The CDR3 is made up of 14 amino acids. DNA for the CDR3: TGTGCCAGCTCACCCGCCGGCAGGGACACTGAAGCTTTCTTT. This gives the protein CASSPAGRDTEAFF.

This clone was counted a single time. V usage is TRBV5-6 and J usage is TRBJ2-5; 7 bases are shared with TRBD1. The CDR3 extends over 13 amino acids. After removal of 4 bases from V and 3 bases from J, the junction contained 3 bases not matched to a gene. From germline, CDR1 is SGHDT and CDR2 YYEEEE. CDR3 loop: CASSRDSEETQYF. CDR3 sequence (DNA): TGTGCCAGCAGCAGGGACAGCGAAGAGACCCAGTACTTC.

The rearrangement joins TRBV18 to TRBJ2-5; possibly TRBD2 for D (6 bases). Germline assignment: CDR1 KGHSH and CDR2 LQKENI. The CDR3 is 14 residues long. The germline V and J ends were trimmed by 3 bases and 3 bases, with 11 bases remaining between them. CDR3 loop: CASSPGGWEETQYF. CDR3 DNA sequence: TGTGCCAGCTCACCGGGGGGATGGGAAGAGACCCAGTACTTC.

This clone turned up a few times. The rearrangement joins TRBV4-2 to TRBJ2-1; the match to TRBD1 covers 10 bases. V dropped 0 bases and J dropped 9; count of bases not matched to a gene: 8. Germline values: CDR1 LGHNA, CDR2 YNFKEQ. There are 16 residues in the CDR3. Here the CDR3 reads CASSQEEGQGGSEQFF. CDR3 DNA: TGTGCCAGCAGCCAAGAGGAAGGACAGGGGGGGAGTGAGCAGTTCTTC.

V gene TRBV5-6 combines with J gene TRBJ1-1, with D perhaps TRBD1 (5 bases). Germline values: CDR1 SGHDT, CDR2 YYEEEE. The CDR3 is made up of 15 amino acids. V gave up 0 bases and J gave up 6 bases, with 15 bases separating them. The CDR3 here is CASSLVAGYISEAFF. CDR3 bases: TGTGCCAGCAGCTTGGTAGCAGGGTATATTTCTGAAGCTTTCTTT.

The chain combines TRBV5-4 with TRBJ2-5, with a tentative D call TRBD1 (6 bases). V dropped 4 bases and J dropped 2 bases, with 18 bases sitting between them. CDR3 length: 16 amino acids. CDR1 is SGHNT, CDR2 YYREEE, per germline (reference sequence). CDR3 in DNA: TGTGCCAGCAGCGGACGGGCAGGGGAGCGGCAAGAGACCCAGTACTTC. Amino acid sequence: CASSGRAGERQETQYF.

This chain uses TRBV5-1 with TRBJ2-7, with D possibly matching TRBD2 (5 bases). CDR3 size: 15 residues. Germline CDR1 is SGHRS and CDR2 is YFSETQ. V was shortened by 9 bases and J by 5 bases, with 24 bases between the two germline ends. CDR3 bases: TGCGCCACCATCCCCATGGGCGGGCTCGGCGACGAGCAGTACTTC. This translates into CATIPMGGLGDEQYF.